The clone carrying this T cell receptor beta chain was picked up many times. Antigen specificity is unknown. The sample is drawn from a study of CD8 T cells in ankylosing spondylitis. Broader study findings: The disease-linked clones had a CD8+ phenotype and low blood frequencies. What appeared characteristic of ankylosing spondylitis blood was a TCR beta motif of several highly homologous variants. Some motif variants had been reported before (in reactive arthritis synovial fluid and blood).

TCRdb itself ran the 5' RACE reads through MiXCR, one entry per CDR3 protein. The data contain about 130,000 distinct CDR3 sequences, over 15% of them singletons. Germline CDR1 and CDR2: LNHNV and YYDKDF (reference sequence). The V segment lost 1 base and the J segment 8 bases; nucleotides outside the gene matches: 5. The CDR3 has 14 amino acids. The rearrangement links TRBV15 to TRBJ2-4; 7 nucleotides agree with TRBD1. The sample was blood, either unsorted or a sorted T cell fraction (not recorded which). The sequence came from a male donor with ankylosing spondylitis. CDR3 sequence: CATSRGQGVDIQYF. CDR3 in DNA: TGTGCCACCAGCAGAGGACAGGGTGTAGACATTCAGTACTTC.